The 10 T cell receptor beta chains reported below all come from one sample, sequenced in a study of cytomegalovirus exposure and HLA in healthy donors. This PCR relied on a set of 60 Vbeta primers and 13 Jbeta primers. Assay used: immunoSEQ multiplex PCR; TCRdb lists only in-frame clones, some missing. The profile covers about 170,000 clones, with approximately 81% appearing a single time and 2.5% taken by the ten largest. The sample comprised PBMCs. These receptors were obtained from a young man in good health and CMV-seropositive.

This sequence joins TRBV30 and TRBJ2-3; D gene ambiguous. This CDR3 has 11 amino acids. Between the trimmed V and J ends, which lost 7 bases and 5 bases, there was a span of 10 bases. Germline lookup yields CDR1 GTSNPN and CDR2 SVGIG (reference sequence). The CDR3, as DNA: TGTGCCTTTTCCCTACTAGATACGCAGTATTTT. The encoded protein is CAFSLLDTQYF.

The chain is built from TRBV29-1 and TRBJ2-1, with D maybe TRBD2 (6 bases). Trimming left V 6 bases short and J 0 bases short, with 12 bases between. The CDR3 contains 14 residues. CDR1 is SQVTM and CDR2 is ANQGSEA in the germline V gene. CDR3 loop: CSVRSGSSYNEQFF. The CDR3 coding sequence is TGCAGCGTGCGTAGCGGTAGCTCCTACAATGAGCAGTTCTTC.

The V call is TRBV29-1, the J call TRBJ1-1; 8 positions match TRBD1. Germline loops: CDR1 SQVTM, CDR2 ANQGSEA. V lost 6 bases, J lost 4 bases, and 4 bases stayed unmatched. The CDR3 loop spans 12 amino acids. In DNA form, the CDR3 reads TGCAGCGTCGGACAGGGACCCACTGAAGCTTTCTTT. Translated, it gives CSVGQGPTEAFF.

The chain joins TRBV5-6 to TRBJ2-2; D possibly corresponds to TRBD2 (5 bases). This CDR3 is built from 13 residues. Deletions cut 0 bases from V and 8 bases from J, with 8 bases between. CDR1 is SGHDT and CDR2 is YYEEEE in the germline V gene. CDR3 DNA: TGTGCCAGCAGCTTGGAAAGGGAGGGGGAGCTGTTTTTT. Amino acids: CASSLEREGELFF.

The chain employs TRBV28 and TRBJ2-3; 9 bases line up with TRBD2. This CDR3 comprises 16 residues. The J segment lost 3 bases and the V segment lost 6 bases, leaving 10 bases of the junction unmatched. Looked up from germline, CDR1 is MDHEN and CDR2 is SYDVKM. CDR3 in amino acids: CASSPFSGSGTDTQYF. CDR3 nucleotides: TGTGCCAGCAGCCCCTTTAGCGGGAGCGGAACAGATACGCAGTATTTT.

In this sample, this clone turned up once. The rearrangement links TRBV10-3 to TRBJ2-2; 7 bases line up with TRBD1. V was pared by 2 bases and J by 7 bases, with 1 base of the junction left unmatched. CDR3 length: 13 amino acids. Germline lookup yields CDR1 ENHRY and CDR2 SYGVKD. DNA for the CDR3: TGTGCCATCAGTGAGACAGGGGTCGGGGAGCTGTTTTTT. Its translation: CAISETGVGELFF.

The chain employs TRBV30 and TRBJ2-7, with 9 bases identical to TRBD1. V lost 3 bases, J lost 6 bases, and 6 bases stayed unmatched. The CDR3 extends over 13 amino acids. Germline V gene lookup returns CDR1 GTSNPN and CDR2 SVGIG (reference sequence). The CDR3 sequence is CAWRQGAVGEQYF. The CDR3 DNA sequence: TGTGCCTGGAGACAGGGGGCGGTAGGCGAGCAGTACTTC.

The chain links TRBV19 to TRBJ1-5; 8 bases are shared with TRBD1. From germline, CDR1 is LNHDA and CDR2 SQIVND (reference sequence). The V segment lost 6 bases and the J segment 2 bases; nucleotides outside the gene matches: 6. The CDR3 is 15 amino acids. As DNA, the CDR3 is TGTGCCAGTAGCGACAGGGGTGGGGGCAATCAGCCCCAGCATTTT. This sequence encodes CASSDRGGGNQPQHF.

The chain joins TRBV5-1 to TRBJ1-2; 8 nucleotides agree with TRBD1. The germline CDR1 and CDR2 sequences are SGHRS and YFSETQ. This CDR3 region has 14 residues. V trimming: 4 bases; J trimming: 7 bases; junction bases outside the gene matches: 9. The CDR3 spells CASSPLGGQGGYTF. For the CDR3, the DNA is TGCGCCAGCAGCCCCTTAGGAGGACAGGGTGGCTACACCTTC.

The chain links TRBV2 to TRBJ2-2; 7 positions match TRBD2. The CDR3 length is 18 residues. CDR1 SNHLY and CDR2 FYNNEI come from the germline V gene. V lost 3 bases, J lost 0 bases, and 10 bases stayed unmatched. The CDR3 here is CASSDIPSGKPNTGELFF. In nucleotides, the CDR3 is TGTGCCAGCAGTGATATACCTAGCGGCAAACCGAACACCGGGGAGCTGTTTTTT.